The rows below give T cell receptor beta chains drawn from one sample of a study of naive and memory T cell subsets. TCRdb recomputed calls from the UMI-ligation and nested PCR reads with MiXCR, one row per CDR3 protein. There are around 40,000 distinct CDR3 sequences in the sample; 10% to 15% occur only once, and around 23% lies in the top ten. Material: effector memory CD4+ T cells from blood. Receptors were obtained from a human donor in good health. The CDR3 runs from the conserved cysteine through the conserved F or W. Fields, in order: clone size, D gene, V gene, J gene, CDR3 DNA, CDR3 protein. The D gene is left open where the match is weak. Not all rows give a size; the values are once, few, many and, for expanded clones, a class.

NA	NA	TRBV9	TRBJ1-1	TGTGCCAGCAGCGCTGGACTGGGGGGGCGAGGCGACACTGAAGCTTTCTTT	CASSAGLGGRGDTEAFF
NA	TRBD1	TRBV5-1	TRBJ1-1	TGCGCCAGCAGCGTGGACAGGGGGAACACTGAAGCTTTCTTT	CASSVDRGNTEAFF
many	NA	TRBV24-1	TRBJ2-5	TGTGCCACCAGTAAACAGGGATACGAGACCCAGTACTTC	CATSKQGYETQYF
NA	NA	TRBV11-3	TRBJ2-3	TGTGCCAGCAGCTTACAGGGCTCTTACACAGATACGCAGTATTTT	CASSLQGSYTDTQYF
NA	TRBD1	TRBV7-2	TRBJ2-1	TGTGCCAGCAGCTACATGTGGACAGGCCTTTACAATGAGCAGTTCTTC	CASSYMWTGLYNEQFF
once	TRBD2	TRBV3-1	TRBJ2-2	TGTGCCAGCAGCCGATCCGGGACTAGCATCGGGGAGCTGTTTTTT	CASSRSGTSIGELFF
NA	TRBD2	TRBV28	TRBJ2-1	TGTGCCAGCCGGCGGCGGACTAGCGGTTACAATGAGCAGTTCTTC	CASRRRTSGYNEQFF
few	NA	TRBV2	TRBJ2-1	TGTGCCAGCAGTGGCCGGTGGGAGCAGTTCTTC	CASSGRWEQFF
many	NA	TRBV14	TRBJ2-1	TGTGCCAGCAGCCAAGTCAGTCCCGGCATTTATGTTGACAATGAGCAGTTCTTC	CASSQVSPGIYVDNEQFF
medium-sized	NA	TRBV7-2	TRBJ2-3	TGTGCCAGCAGCTTAGCGGGACCTTCAGATACGCAGTATTTT	CASSLAGPSDTQYF
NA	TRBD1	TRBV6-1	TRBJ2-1	TGTGCCAGCAGTGAATGGACAGGTGGGTCCAATGAGCAGTTCTTC	CASSEWTGGSNEQFF
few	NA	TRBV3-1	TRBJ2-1	TGTGCCAGCAGCCTCAATTACAATGAGCAGTTCTTC	CASSLNYNEQFF
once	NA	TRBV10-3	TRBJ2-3	TGTGCCATCAGCGAGGGGGGGGGCACAGATACGCAGTATTTT	CAISEGGGTDTQYF
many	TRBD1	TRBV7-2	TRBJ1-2	TGTGCCAGCAGCCCCAGACAGGGTAGGGGAGCTAACTATGGCTACACCTTC	CASSPRQGRGANYGYTF
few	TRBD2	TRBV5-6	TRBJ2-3	TGTGCCAGCAGCCCTTGGACTAGCGGGAAGTCAGAGGATACGCAGTATTTT	CASSPWTSGKSEDTQYF
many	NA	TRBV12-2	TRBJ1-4	TGTGCAAGTCGCTTAGCGCACGGGGGCCACGAAAAACTGTTTTTT	CASRLAHGGHEKLFF
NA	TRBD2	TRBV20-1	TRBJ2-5	TGCAGTGCTAGCCAAGGGACTAGCGTACAAGAGACCCAGTACTTC	CSASQGTSVQETQYF
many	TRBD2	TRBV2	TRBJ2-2	TGTGCCAGCAGTGCCCTTTCCGGGAGGGTCGATCTCGACGGGGAGCTGTTTTTT	CASSALSGRVDLDGELFF
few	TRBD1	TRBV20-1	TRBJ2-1	TGCAGTGCTAGTCCAGGGGGCCTTGGTATTGAGCAGTTCTTC	CSASPGGLGIEQFF
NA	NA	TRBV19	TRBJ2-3	TGTGCCAGTAGTATGGTTGGGGTAGATACGCAGTATTTT	CASSMVGVDTQYF
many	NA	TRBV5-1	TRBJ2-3	TGCGCCAGCAGCCCCCAGTCGGATACGCAGTATTTT	CASSPQSDTQYF
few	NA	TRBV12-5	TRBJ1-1	TGTGCTAGTGGTTTGGGTCTAGGGTCGGGCGCCGAAGCTTTCTTT	CASGLGLGSGAEAFF
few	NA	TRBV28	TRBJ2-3	TGTGCCAGGTTAACAGGGTCCTATAGCACAGATACGCAGTATTTT	CARLTGSYSTDTQYF
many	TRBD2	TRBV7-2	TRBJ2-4	TGTGCCAGCAGCCCCGCTTTAGCGGGGTCCATTCAGTACTTC	CASSPALAGSIQYF
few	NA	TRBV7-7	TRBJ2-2	TGTGCCAGCAGCCCCGAGGCAGTACTCACCGGGGAGCTGTTTTTT	CASSPEAVLTGELFF
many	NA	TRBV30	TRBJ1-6	TGTGCCTGGAGAGGTGGGCTGAAGAATTCACCCCTCCACTTT	CAWRGGLKNSPLHF
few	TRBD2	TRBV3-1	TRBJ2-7	TGTGCCAGCAGCCAAACGGGAGGTCCCTACGAGCAGTACTTC	CASSQTGGPYEQYF
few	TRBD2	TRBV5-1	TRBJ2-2	TGCGCCAGCAGCTTCTCCGCTACTAGCGCCGGGGAGCTGTTTTTT	CASSFSATSAGELFF
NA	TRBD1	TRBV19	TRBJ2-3	TGTGCCAGTAGGGATCCGGGACAGAGACGAGATACGCAGTATTTT	CASRDPGQRRDTQYF